What follows are 32 T cell receptor beta chains derived from one specimen sequenced in a study of regulatory T cells in long-lasting Graves disease. Described time point: persistent/refractory GD, antithyroid drugs over 5 years with positive TRAb. TCR sequences were obtained from RNA taken from PBMCs. HTBI primers from iRepertoire and Arm-PCR of CDR3 regions yielded the TCR beta libraries. One entry per CDR3 protein, called by TCRdb with MiXCR from the multiplex PCR reads. Of 300,000 to 350,000 distinct CDR3 sequences in the sample, roughly a fifth were seen once. This material consisted of peripheral blood mononuclear cells (PBMCs), taken when the disease was refractory, from a patient treated with antithyroid drugs. These receptors came from a female donor with Graves disease.

This clonotype has at least ten counts. The rearrangement joins TRBV12-3 or TRBV12-4 to TRBJ2-7, with 7 nucleotides matching TRBD2. After removal of 3 bases from V and 4 bases from J, the junction contained 6 bases not matched to a gene. This CDR3 is 14 amino acids long. The CDR3 is CASSLSGVDYEQYF. The CDR3 nucleotides are TGTGCCAGCAGTTTGAGCGGGGTGGATTACGAGCAGTACTTC.

At least ten counts were recorded for this clonotype. The chain recombines TRBV7-9 with TRBJ2-5, with unresolved D. CDR3 length: 14 residues. Germline V gene lookup returns CDR1 SEHNR and CDR2 FQNEAQ (reference sequence). Trimming took 6 bases from V and 5 from J, leaving 16 bases between them. The DNA for the CDR3 is TGTGCCAGCAGTACCCCCGTGGACCGGGAGACCCAGTACTTC. Translation gives CASSTPVDRETQYF.

The chain couples TRBV19 to TRBJ2-4; TRBD1 agrees at 7 bases. With 5 bases clipped from V and 4 bases from J, the junction kept 11 bases outside the gene matches. CDR3 length: 16 amino acids. CDR1 LNHDA and CDR2 SQIVND come from the germline V gene (reference sequence). The CDR3 region is CASSGDRAPLKNIQYF. As DNA, the CDR3 is TGTGCCAGTAGTGGAGACAGGGCCCCATTGAAAAACATTCAGTACTTC.

Details on this clonotype: This sequence may be a read error, since a much larger clone differs from it by one base. This chain joins TRBV27 and TRBJ2-7, with D maybe TRBD1 (6 bases). V was shortened by 8 bases and J by 6 bases, with 20 bases between the two germline ends. The CDR3 is 14 residues long. Germline CDR1 is MNHEY and CDR2 is SMNVEV (reference sequence). For the CDR3, the DNA is TGTGCCAGCGGTTCCCTTACAGGGTTCTTCGAGCAGTACTTC. It encodes CASGSLTGFFEQYF.

The chain links TRBV4-1 to TRBJ1-1; D call uncertain. The germline V and J ends were trimmed by 4 bases and 1 base, with 13 bases remaining between them. Per the germline V gene, CDR1 is MGHRA and CDR2 is YSYEKL. This CDR3 has 15 residues. The CDR3 sequence is CASSPLRTTNTEAFF. The CDR3 DNA reads TGCGCCAGCAGCCCCCTCCGCACGACGAACACTGAAGCTTTCTTT.

This clonotype was counted ten times or more. The chain uses TRBV28 and TRBJ1-5; D is undetermined. The length of the CDR3 is 14 residues. Per the germline V gene, CDR1 is MDHEN and CDR2 is SYDVKM. Trimming cost V 7 bases and J 1 base, with 11 bases left between them. CDR3 residues: CASTIFRSNQPQHF. The CDR3 nucleotides are TGTGCCAGCACGATTTTCCGCAGCAATCAGCCCCAGCATTTT.

The rearrangement uses TRBV7-8 and TRBJ2-1, with no clear D. CDR3 size: 15 residues. Trimming cost V 5 bases and J 6 bases, with 17 bases left between them. Germline V lookup: CDR1 SGHVS, CDR2 FQNEAQ. The DNA for the CDR3 is TGTGCCAGCAGCGTCTTTGGCCGAGGCCTCAATGAGCAGTTCTTC. It encodes CASSVFGRGLNEQFF.

This clonotype was picked up many times. The gene calls are TRBV28 and TRBJ1-2; D remains ambiguous. V was pared by 5 bases and J by 6 bases, with 13 bases between. The germline CDR1 and CDR2 sequences are MDHEN and SYDVKM. CDR3 length equals 13 residues. The CDR3 nucleotides are TGTGCCAGCAGTATTGTTTCGGGCCATGGCTACACCTTC. It translates to CASSIVSGHGYTF.

The V and J genes are TRBV15 and TRBJ1-5; D gene ambiguous. V lost 8 bases and J lost 3, with 17 bases in between. CDR1 is LNHNV, CDR2 YYDKDF, per germline (reference sequence). The CDR3 is 15 amino acids. This chain's CDR3 is CATCSSGSSNQPQHF. The DNA of the CDR3 is TGTGCCACCTGCTCCTCGGGCAGTTCCAATCAGCCCCAGCATTTT.

The chain has TRBV28 and TRBJ2-7; D is uncertain. V lost 6 bases and J 9 bases, leaving 27 bases between the germline ends. This CDR3 contains 16 residues. Germline values: CDR1 MDHEN, CDR2 SYDVKM. The CDR3 DNA is TGTGCCAGCAGCCCTCCGAGGACGGATAATGTACTTAGGCAGTACTTC. It is translated as CASSPPRTDNVLRQYF.

This clonotype was counted ten times or more. The rearrangement joins TRBV27 to TRBJ2-2; D remains unclear. CDR1 and CDR2 (germline): MNHEY, SMNVEV (reference sequence). The V gene lost 5 bases and the J gene lost 8 bases, with 9 bases spanning the gap. The CDR3 has 12 residues. This CDR3 is CASSPLRGELFF. CDR3 sequence (DNA): TGTGCCAGCAGTCCCTTGAGAGGGGAGCTGTTTTTT.

This clonotype has more than one count but fewer than ten. The chain uses TRBV11-2 and TRBJ2-3; D might be TRBD2 (6 bases). The V gene's germline CDR1 is SGHAT and CDR2 FQNNGV. The CDR3 is made up of 15 amino acids. V lost 0 bases to trimming and J lost 3 bases, with 10 bases between them. CDR3 in DNA: TGTGCCAGCAGCTTAGAGGGCGGGGCGACAGATACGCAGTATTTT. This translates into CASSLEGGATDTQYF.

Notes on this clonotype: Compared with germline, one end of the junction differs, possibly owing to a read error. This rearrangement joins TRBV7-2 to TRBJ2-1; D unclear. CDR3 length: 16 amino acids. The V gene's germline CDR1 is SGHTA and CDR2 FQGNSA. The CDR3 coding sequence is TGTGCCAGCAGCTTAGCACGGCTTAGCTCCTACGATGAGCAGTTCTTC. It yields the protein CASSLARLSSYDEQFF. Full variable domain (outside the CDR3, taken from reference TRBV7-2 and TRBJ2-1): GAGVSQSPSNKVTEKGKDVELRCDPISGHTALYWYRQSLGQGLEFLIYFQGNSAPDKSGLPSDRFSAERTGGSVSTLTIQRTQQEDSAVYLCASSLARLSSYDEQFFGPGTRLTVL.

This clonotype was counted ten times or more. The chain links TRBV3-1 to TRBJ2-7, with D possibly TRBD2 on 5 matching bases. Per germline, CDR1 LGHDT and CDR2 YNNKEL (reference sequence). The CDR3 length is 14 residues. Trimming removed 1 base at V and 1 base at J, with 8 bases between. For the CDR3, the DNA is TGTGCCAGCAGCCAAGGACTACAATCCTACGAGCAGTACTTC. Protein: CASSQGLQSYEQYF.

In its sample, this clonotype was seen many times. V and J are TRBV10-3 and TRBJ1-5; TRBD1 might be the D (6 bases). CDR3 size: 14 residues. The V end lost 4 bases, the J end lost 7 bases, and 14 bases lay between the germline ends. Per germline, CDR1 ENHRY and CDR2 SYGVKD. CDR3 sequence (DNA): TGTGCCATCAGTGTCCAGGGGCAGGGACAGCCCCAGCATTTT. Protein sequence: CAISVQGQGQPQHF.

This clonotype was seen ten or more times. The genes are TRBV7-3 and TRBJ2-5; 15 positions match TRBD2. The CDR3 consists of 17 residues. The V gene's germline CDR1 is SGHTA and CDR2 FQGTGA. With V trimmed by 3 bases and J by 5 bases, 7 bases remained unmatched. CDR3 amino acids: CASSLGTSGRTGETQYF. The CDR3 nucleotides are TGTGCCAGCAGCTTGGGGACTAGCGGGAGGACGGGGGAGACCCAGTACTTC.

This clonotype was seen only a few times. This chain uses TRBV29-1 with TRBJ1-1, with a tentative D call TRBD1 (6 bases). Trimming stripped 4 bases from V and 4 bases from J, with 10 bases between. This CDR3 is 12 amino acids long. Germline V gene sequence: CDR1 SQVTM, CDR2 ANQGSEA. The CDR3: CSVAQGPTEAFF. The CDR3 DNA is TGCAGCGTTGCTCAGGGGCCCACTGAAGCTTTCTTT.

The sample holds many counts of this clonotype. This chain connects TRBV2 to TRBJ1-5; D may be TRBD1 (5 bases). Germline-derived CDR1 and CDR2 are SNHLY and FYNNEI. Trimming took off 0 bases at V and 6 bases at J, with 9 bases between the two ends. CDR3 size: 14 residues. The CDR3 loop reads CASSEALGGQPQHF. The CDR3 DNA follows: TGTGCCAGCAGTGAAGCGCTTGGGGGTCAGCCCCAGCATTTT.

This clonotype was counted many times. The chain is built from TRBV7-2 and TRBJ1-2; 9 nucleotides line up with TRBD1. Trimming took 2 bases from V and 8 from J; bases not matched to a gene: 6. Germline V gene data show CDR1 as SGHTA and CDR2 as FQGNSA. The CDR3 totals 14 residues. The CDR3 nucleotides are TGTGCCAGCAGCTTACGGGACAGGGTCTCCGGCTACACCTTC. Amino acid sequence: CASSLRDRVSGYTF.

This clonotype was found many times. The chain has TRBV3-1 and TRBJ1-5; D possibly corresponds to TRBD1 (5 bases). This CDR3 comprises 17 residues. Germline CDR1 is LGHDT and CDR2 is YNNKEL (reference sequence). With 1 base removed from V and 0 bases from J, the gap between germline ends came to 13 bases. The CDR3 DNA follows: TGTGCCAGCAGCCAAGGAACCGGGACGCTTAGCAATCAGCCCCAGCATTTT. Translated, it gives CASSQGTGTLSNQPQHF.

The chain is built from TRBV27 and TRBJ1-5, with a possible D match to TRBD1 (5 bases). Germline V gene sequence: CDR1 MNHEY, CDR2 SMNVEV (reference sequence). The CDR3 totals 13 residues. V lost 6 bases, J lost 4 bases, and 10 bases lay in between. Here the CDR3 DNA reads TGTGCCAGCAGAACAACAGGTAATCAGCCCCAGCATTTT. This gives the protein CASRTTGNQPQHF.

As regards this clonotype: This sequence may be a read error, since a much larger clone differs from it by one base. Given the absence of the conserved phenylalanine or tryptophan at the CDR3 end, a read error is likely. The limits of the CDR3 on the DNA are not certain, so only TCRdb's listed CDR3 is given. This chain connects TRBV28 to TRBJ2-7. CDR1 MDHEN and CDR2 SYDVKM come from the germline V gene. The CDR3 spans 11 residues, counting both ends. CDR3 sequence reads: CASSFKSLKYS.

This chain joins TRBV19 and TRBJ1-4; TRBD1 agrees at 7 bases. CDR3 length: 15 residues. Germline V gives CDR1 LNHDA, CDR2 SQIVND (reference sequence). V trimming: 2 bases; J trimming: 8 bases; junction bases outside the gene matches: 8. The CDR3 loop is CASSIPDRVGEKLFF. CDR3 DNA: TGTGCCAGTAGTATACCTGACAGGGTCGGAGAAAAACTGTTTTTT. The full variable domain, with the rest looked up from reference TRBV19 and TRBJ1-4, is DGGITQSPKYLFRKEGQNVTLSCEQNLNHDAMYWYRQDPGQGLRLIYYSQIVNDFQKGDIAEGYSVSREKKESFPLTVTSAQKNPTAFYLCASSIPDRVGEKLFFGSGTQLSVL.

Concerning this clonotype: Since a much larger clone is just one base distant, this may be a read error. V and J are TRBV29-1 and TRBJ1-2; tentative D call: TRBD1 (5 bases). Germline-derived CDR1 and CDR2 are SQVTM and ANQGSEA. The CDR3 covers 14 residues. Trimming cost V 5 bases and J 6 bases, with 19 bases left between them. The CDR3 DNA is TGCAGCGTTAATGGGGTAGGGGAATCTCATGGCTACACCTTC. Amino acids: CSVNGVGESHGYTF.

This clonotype was seen ten or more times. This chain connects TRBV28 to TRBJ1-3; 7 bases are shared with TRBD1. The CDR3 runs to 14 residues. Per germline, CDR1 MDHEN and CDR2 SYDVKM. The junction had 3 bases not matched to a gene; V was cut back by 5 bases and J by 2 bases. CDR3 amino acids: CASSLDRAGNTIYF. As DNA, the CDR3 is TGTGCCAGCAGTCTAGACAGGGCTGGAAACACCATATATTTT.

The table lists this clonotype with many counts. The V gene is TRBV6-1, the J gene TRBJ1-5; D gene ambiguous. Germline V gives CDR1 MNHNS, CDR2 SASEGT. CDR3 length: 14 residues. The V and J ends lost 5 bases and 7 bases respectively, with 15 bases between them. The CDR3 region is CASSRDGGGQPQHF. The CDR3 DNA reads TGTGCCAGCAGTCGAGACGGTGGCGGGCAGCCCCAGCATTTT.

This clonotype was seen a few times. This rearrangement joins TRBV19 to TRBJ2-7; 8 bases are shared with TRBD1. CDR3 length: 14 amino acids. Germline V gives CDR1 LNHDA, CDR2 SQIVND (reference sequence). V shed 5 bases and J 3 bases; nucleotides not matched to a gene: 6. CDR3 in amino acids: CASSLTGELYEQYF. CDR3 DNA: TGTGCCAGTAGTCTGACAGGGGAGCTCTACGAGCAGTACTTC.

This clonotype was counted many times. The chain recombines TRBV2 with TRBJ1-2; D is uncertain. The CDR3 extends over 13 amino acids. Trimming cost V 7 bases and J 6 bases, with 15 bases left between them. Germline V gene lookup returns CDR1 SNHLY and CDR2 FYNNEI. DNA for the CDR3: TGTGCCAGCAAGCAGGTCCAGTTGGATGGCTACACCTTC. Protein: CASKQVQLDGYTF.

This clonotype was recorded at least ten times. The genes are TRBV6-1 and TRBJ1-1; 7 bases map to TRBD1. The V and J ends lost 6 bases and 3 bases, in that order; junction bases with no gene match: 10. The CDR3 covers 15 residues. Germline values: CDR1 MNHNS, CDR2 SASEGT. CDR3 sequence (DNA): TGTGCCAGCAGGGGTCCCGGGACAGTGGACACTGAAGCTTTCTTT. Translating it yields CASRGPGTVDTEAFF.

This clonotype appeared many times. The gene calls are TRBV6-5 and TRBJ2-7; D remains ambiguous. The V end lost 0 bases, the J end lost 0 bases, and 12 bases lay between the germline ends. The CDR3 runs 16 residues. CDR1 and CDR2 (germline): MNHEY, SVGAGI. Written as DNA, the CDR3 is TGTGCCAGCAGTTACTCCCCAGGACGGCACTCCTACGAGCAGTACTTC. The encoded protein is CASSYSPGRHSYEQYF.

This clonotype was detected a few times. This chain links TRBV7-3 with TRBJ1-1; D gene uncertain. Trimming took off 3 bases at V and 4 bases at J, with 9 bases between the two ends. CDR3 length: 13 residues. The V gene's germline CDR1 is SGHTA and CDR2 FQGTGA. CDR3 protein: CASSFGKGTEAFF. The CDR3 DNA is TGTGCCAGCAGCTTTGGGAAAGGCACTGAAGCTTTCTTT.

This clonotype has ten or more counts. The chain uses TRBV11-2 and TRBJ2-5; possibly TRBD2 for D (5 bases). The CDR3 is 13 residues long. V was trimmed by 5 bases and J by 3 bases, leaving 10 bases between them. Germline V CDR1 and CDR2: SGHAT, FQNNGV. CDR3 region: CASSPDYKETQYF. The DNA of the CDR3 is TGTGCCAGCAGCCCTGACTACAAAGAGACCCAGTACTTC.